The 8 T cell receptor beta chains reported below all come from one sample, sequenced in a study of blood T cell repertoires in COVID-19. Data came from immunoSEQ multiplex PCR; TCRdb stores just in-frame clones and leaves some out. The sample holds roughly 250,000 clones; roughly 91% are singletons and the top ten take 0.75% to 0.9%. The specimen sequenced was peripheral blood. These receptors came from a man under 40 with acute or convalescent COVID-19.

V is TRBV21-1 and J is TRBJ2-3; the D call in the table, TRBD2, was not verified against the DNA. TRBV21-1 is a pseudogene. This CDR3 contains 16 residues. CDR3 region: CASSKGDNGDTDTQYF. The CDR3 DNA sequence: TGTGCCAGCAGCAAAGGGGATAACGGGGATACAGATACGCAGTATTTT.

The chain carries TRBV6-4 and TRBJ2-1, with 13 bases that match TRBD2. V lost 4 bases to trimming and J lost 10 bases; unmatched junction nucleotides: 4. CDR1 is MRHNA and CDR2 is SNTAGT in the germline V gene. This CDR3 is built from 14 residues. CDR3 in amino acids: CASSAGTSGTEQFF. Written as DNA, the CDR3 is TGTGCCAGCAGTGCCGGGACTAGCGGGACGGAGCAGTTCTTC.

This sequence joins TRBV3-1 (or the pseudogene TRBV3-2) and TRBJ1-2; D not certain. This CDR3 comprises 12 residues. Germline-derived CDR1 and CDR2 are LGHDT and YNNKEL (reference sequence). V dropped 1 base and J dropped 8 bases, with 8 bases sitting between them. CDR3: CASSQGLWGYTF. The CDR3 DNA sequence: TGTGCCAGCAGCCAAGGCCTATGGGGCTACACCTTC.

This clone has a single count. The chain recombines TRBV6-4 with TRBJ2-1; D unresolved. This CDR3 has 16 amino acids. Germline values: CDR1 MRHNA, CDR2 SNTAGT. Deletions cut 5 bases from V and 0 bases from J, with 14 bases between. CDR3 loop: CASSPGSQSSYNEQFF. For the CDR3, the DNA is TGTGCCAGCAGTCCCGGATCACAGAGCTCCTACAATGAGCAGTTCTTC.

V gene TRBV4-1 combines with J gene TRBJ1-5, with D possibly matching TRBD1 (5 bases). Trimming shortened V by 5 bases and J by 9 bases, and 23 bases separated the two germline ends. The CDR3 loop spans 16 amino acids. Germline V gene data show CDR1 as MGHRA and CDR2 as YSYEKL. The CDR3 loop reads CASSSKNQGRMPPQHF. In DNA, the CDR3 is TGCGCCAGCAGCTCTAAAAACCAGGGTCGAATGCCGCCCCAGCATTTT.

This sequence joins TRBV10-3 and TRBJ1-3; 7 bases align to TRBD1. J gave up 2 bases and V 6 bases, and 4 bases lay outside the gene matches. The CDR3 covers 14 residues. CDR1 and CDR2 from the germline V gene are ENHRY and SYGVKD. This CDR3 is CAISKTGAGNTIYF. The CDR3 bases are TGTGCCATCAGCAAAACAGGGGCTGGAAACACCATATATTTT.

This clone appeared a few times. The chain employs TRBV7-8 and TRBJ2-5, with D possibly matching TRBD1 (6 bases). The CDR3 contains 15 residues. Germline-derived CDR1 and CDR2 are SGHVS and FQNEAQ. The ends were cut back, 3 bases at V and 5 bases at J, with 16 bases in the middle. The CDR3 protein is CASSFDRQPVETQYF. The DNA of the CDR3 is TGTGCCAGCAGCTTCGACAGGCAACCTGTCGAGACCCAGTACTTC.

The chain links TRBV10-2 to TRBJ2-7; 7 bases agree with TRBD1. V lost 2 bases to trimming and J lost 12 bases; unmatched junction nucleotides: 10. The germline V gene has CDR1 WSHSY and CDR2 SAAADI. The CDR3 sequence is 13 residues long. The CDR3 loop is CASSEGQELEGYF. The DNA for the CDR3 is TGCGCCAGCAGTGAGGGACAGGAGCTCGAGGGGTACTTC.